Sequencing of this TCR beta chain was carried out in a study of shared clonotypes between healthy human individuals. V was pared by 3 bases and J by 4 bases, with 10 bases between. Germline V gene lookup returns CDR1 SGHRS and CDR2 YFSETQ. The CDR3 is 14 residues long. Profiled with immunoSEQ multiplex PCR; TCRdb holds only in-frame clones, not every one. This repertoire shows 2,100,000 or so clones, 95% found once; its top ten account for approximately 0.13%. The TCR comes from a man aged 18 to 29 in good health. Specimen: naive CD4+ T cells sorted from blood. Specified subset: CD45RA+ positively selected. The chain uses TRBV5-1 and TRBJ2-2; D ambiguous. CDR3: CASSYGEFTGELFF. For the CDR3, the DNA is TGCGCCAGCAGCTATGGGGAATTCACCGGGGAGCTGTTTTTT.